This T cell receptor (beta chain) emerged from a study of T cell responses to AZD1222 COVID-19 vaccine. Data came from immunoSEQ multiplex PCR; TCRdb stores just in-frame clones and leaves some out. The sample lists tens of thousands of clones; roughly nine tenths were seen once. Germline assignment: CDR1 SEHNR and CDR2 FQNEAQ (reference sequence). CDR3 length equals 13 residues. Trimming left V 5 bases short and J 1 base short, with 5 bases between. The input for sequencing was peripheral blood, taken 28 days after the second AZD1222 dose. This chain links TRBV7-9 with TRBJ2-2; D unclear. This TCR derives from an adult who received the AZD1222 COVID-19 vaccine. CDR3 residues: CASSPENTGELFF. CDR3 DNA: TGTGCCAGCAGCCCCGAGAACACCGGGGAGCTGTTTTTT.